The following is a T cell receptor beta chain sequence with its context. Sequenced by immunoSEQ multiplex PCR; TCRdb stores in-frame clones only, minus some. This sample carries tens of thousands of clones, around 85% of them seen once, and the ten largest clones take 26%. The CDR3 runs 14 residues. The V end was cut by 5 bases, the J end by 2 bases, with 11 bases between. Germline V gene lookup returns CDR1 SGDLS and CDR2 YYNGEE. This record belongs to a study of blood T cell repertoires in COVID-19. The receptor comes from a woman older than 75 with COVID-19, enrolled during active disease. Input material: peripheral blood. The rearrangement uses TRBV9 and TRBJ1-3; the D gene is possibly TRBD1 (5 bases). In DNA, the CDR3 is TGTGCCAGCAGTGATCGGGGGGCTGGAAACACCATATATTTT. Protein sequence: CASSDRGAGNTIYF.